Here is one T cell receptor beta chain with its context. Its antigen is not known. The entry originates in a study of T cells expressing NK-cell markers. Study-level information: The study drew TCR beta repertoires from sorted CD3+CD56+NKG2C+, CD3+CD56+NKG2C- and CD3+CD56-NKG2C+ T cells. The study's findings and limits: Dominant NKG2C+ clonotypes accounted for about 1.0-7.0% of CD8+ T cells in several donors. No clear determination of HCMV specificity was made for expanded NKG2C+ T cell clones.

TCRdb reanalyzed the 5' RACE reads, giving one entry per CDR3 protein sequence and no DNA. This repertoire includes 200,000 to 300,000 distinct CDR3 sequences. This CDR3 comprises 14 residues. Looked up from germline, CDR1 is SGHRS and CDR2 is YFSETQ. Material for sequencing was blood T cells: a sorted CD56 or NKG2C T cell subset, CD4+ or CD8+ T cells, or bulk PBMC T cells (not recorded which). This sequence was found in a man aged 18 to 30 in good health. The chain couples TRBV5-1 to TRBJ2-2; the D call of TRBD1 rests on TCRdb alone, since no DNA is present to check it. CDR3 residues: CASSLNGQTGELFF.